What follows describes a single TCR beta chain. The clone's antigen remains unknown. No much larger clone is present one base from it, and per-base qualities are unavailable. The study excluded patients with uncontrolled infections, other autoimmune diseases, pregnancy or lactation. Diagnoses were based on clinical symptoms, serum thyroxine and TRAb, thyroid ultrasound and orbital computed tomography. Trizol reagent was used to extract total RNA, and RNA quality was then checked on an Agilent 2100 Bioanalyzer. The TCR beta CDR3 regions were amplified from the RNA transcripts. For the first round of RT-PCR on the TCR CDR3, the HTBI primer set was used together with the Qiagen OneStep RT-PCR kit. The libraries were constructed in a second round of multiplex PCR and then size-selected and purified. Sequencing of the libraries was done on an Illumina HiSeq2000 using paired-end 100 bp reads. Regarding the original processing steps: SOAPnuke was used to process the raw data, throwing out any read that contained adapters or uncalled bases, had a mean Phred below 15, or lacked an exact constant-primer or identifier match. High-quality paired reads were merged with COPE v1.2.5, and unique nucleotide sequences were defined as clonotypes. MiTCR v1.1 was used to align the clonotypes against IMGT TRBV, TRBD and TRBJ reference segments. Only V-J combinations with frequency above 0.0001, covering 99% to 99.2% of repertoires, were analysed. A TCS score was defined as the ratio of F50 (clonal expansion) to E x V (chaos), with BLOSUM62-based TCRdist applied between CDR3 peptides within each V-J. Welch's t-statistics and random forest reduced fewer than 550 V-J features to 13, which were used in a naive Bayes classifier (R e1071). Thyroid-blood repertoire similarity was quantified with the Morisita-Horn index. Starting from the raw public reads, TCRdb applied fastp trimming at Q25, assembled clones with MiXCR and retained in-frame beta chains. Each record represents a unique CDR3 protein, reported with the most common genes and DNA among its rows. TCRdb, not the authors, supplied the V and J calls. This sample gives about 700,000 distinct CDR3 sequences in total; 40% to 55% of them show up just once. Of the sample, under 8% falls within the top ten clones.

V is pared back by 3 bases and J by 4 bases, with 12 bases lying between the germline termini. Per the germline V gene (reference sequence), LNHDA is the CDR1 and SQIVND is the CDR2. The CDR3 sequence holds 14 residues, the cysteine and phenylalanine included. The kept DNA is CDR3 alone, 42 bases in frame from the first base. This specimen comes from a study of T cells in Graves' hyperthyroidism and ophthalmopathy (dated by TCRdb to between 2018 and 2020). Background on the whole study: A discovery cohort of 95 to 100 patients, about 40 with Graves' ophthalmopathy and over 55 with stable Graves' hyperthyroidism, was used to find distinguishing TCR V-J signatures. After sampling, hyperthyroidism patients received methimazole starting at 30 mg daily, and ophthalmopathy patients received high-dose intravenous methylprednisolone. The paper reports TCR Vbeta CDR3 sequencing of some 140 peripheral blood samples: fewer than 50 ophthalmopathy, under 85 hyperthyroidism and 17 progressor patients. In addition, the study compared T-cell repertoires in thyroid tissue and in blood from roughly 6 Graves' hyperthyroidism patients. The approximately 100 discovery patients were divided at random into training and test sets in a 7:3 ratio. Prospective prediction of ophthalmopathy was tested in an independent validation cohort of 18 to 20 hyperthyroidism patients and 17 patients who later progressed to ophthalmopathy.

Overall study outcomes, separate from this receptor: Sample size was not statistically predetermined, and blinding of investigators to group allocation was not performed. A model built on a 13 V-J signature distinguished ophthalmopathy from stable hyperthyroidism, reaching 87.88% sensitivity and about 81% specificity in cross-validation and 80%/75% in testing. In validation, the model predicted progression to ophthalmopathy with over 60% sensitivity and approximately 78% specificity, a median of approximately 6.7 months before onset. Blood samples also contained most of the expanded thyroid clonotypes (frequency above 0.001), which suggests that blood repertoires may reflect thyroid immune responses.

Recombination connected TRBV19 to TRBJ2-5; the D region possibly corresponds to TRBD1 (6 bases align). The sequenced sample consisted of peripheral blood or thyroid tissue (not recorded which). The source is an adult man with Graves' disease, either hyperthyroidism or ophthalmopathy (not recorded which). The DNA sequence is TGTGCCAGTAGTATGGTCCCCAGGGGAGAGACCCAGTACTTC. Its coded protein is CASSMVPRGETQYF.